Below are 7 T cell receptor beta chains sequenced from a single sample in a study of blood T cell repertoires in COVID-19. Some clones are missing from TCRdb's copy, which holds only in-frame ones; the method was immunoSEQ multiplex PCR. The repertoire includes over 250,000 clones, around 89% of them detected once, and roughly 3.9% sits in the top ten. Material: peripheral blood. These receptor sequences come from a man between 60 and 75 years old who had recovered from COVID-19.

The rearrangement uses TRBV5-6 and TRBJ1-1; D not certain. Per germline, CDR1 SGHDT and CDR2 YYEEEE. Trimming removed 0 bases from V and 0 bases from J, with 9 bases in between. The CDR3 covers 15 residues. The CDR3 DNA is TGTGCCAGCAGCTTGGCGCCGGTGGTGAACACTGAAGCTTTCTTT. This sequence encodes CASSLAPVVNTEAFF.

This clone has just one count. The rearrangement uses TRBV18 and TRBJ1-6; no clear D. Trimming shortened V by 3 bases and J by 3 bases, and 12 bases separated the two germline ends. This CDR3 has 16 amino acids. Per the germline V gene, CDR1 is KGHSH and CDR2 is LQKENI. CDR3 in amino acids: CASSPEPVIYNSPLHF. CDR3 DNA: TGTGCCAGCTCACCCGAACCGGTTATCTATAATTCACCCCTCCACTTT.

CDR3 sequence reads: CASSQVGIRAGGGDTQYF. DNA of the CDR3: TGTGCCAGCAGCCAAGTAGGCATAAGGGCGGGGGGTGGAGATACGCAGTATTTT. The chain employs TRBV4-2 and TRBJ2-3; 8 bases agree with TRBD2. V shed 1 base and J 5 bases; nucleotides not matched to a gene: 14. CDR3 length equals 18 residues. Germline lookup yields CDR1 LGHNA and CDR2 YNFKEQ.

The chain joins TRBV18 to TRBJ1-3; D gene uncertain. CDR1 and CDR2 (germline): KGHSH, LQKENI. The V end was cut by 3 bases, the J end by 1 base, with 10 bases between. The CDR3 totals 15 residues. CDR3 region: CASSPAGSSGNTIYF. CDR3 DNA sequence: TGTGCCAGCTCACCTGCGGGATCGTCTGGAAACACCATATATTTT.

The CDR3 protein is CASSLVRNTEAFF. The CDR3 coding sequence is TGTGCCAGCAGCTTGGTTAGAAACACTGAAGCTTTCTTT. The chain joins TRBV5-8 to TRBJ1-1; D gene unclear. V was pared by 0 bases and J by 2 bases, with 5 bases between. CDR1 is SGHTS and CDR2 is YDEGEE in the germline V gene. The CDR3 has 13 residues.

The V gene is TRBV5-1, the J gene TRBJ1-2, with 8 positions matching TRBD1. Germline V gives CDR1 SGHRS, CDR2 YFSETQ. This CDR3 is 12 amino acids long. V was pared by 4 bases and J by 7 bases, with 3 bases of the junction left unmatched. The DNA for the CDR3 is TGCGCCAGCAGCAGACAGGGGCGTGGCTACACCTTC. This translates into CASSRQGRGYTF.

The J gene is TRBJ1-4, the V gene TRBV5-1; D may be TRBD1 (5 bases). Germline loops: CDR1 SGHRS, CDR2 YFSETQ. The CDR3 has 14 amino acids. Trimming took off 5 bases at V and 6 bases at J, with 14 bases between the two ends. The DNA for the CDR3 is TGCGCCAGCAGAATCAGGGTTTATTATGAAAAACTGTTTTTT. It codes for CASRIRVYYEKLFF.